This T cell receptor (beta chain) was identified during a study of OX40 agonist ivuxolimab in advanced cancers. For the study at large: Prior anti-PD-1, anti-PD-L1 or anti-CTLA-4 therapy was allowed; around 40% had some.

Sequencing was performed with immunoSEQ multiplex PCR; in TCRdb, only in-frame clones are kept and a portion is missing. Of roughly 50,000 clones in the sample, about 86% were seen once. The V and J ends lost 9 bases and 1 base, in that order; junction bases with no gene match: 12. From germline, CDR1 is SGHRS and CDR2 YFSETQ. The CDR3 is 16 residues long. Remarks on this clone: Its target is unknown.

Study-level points and caveats: The authors did not determine the antigen specificity of the expanded peripheral T cells. CD4+ T cells averaged fewer expanded clones than CD8+ T cells.

At cycle 4 day 1, cycle 7 day 1, and baseline, blood was sampled. The gene calls are TRBV5-1 and TRBJ2-2; 7 bases agree with TRBD1. The material was CD4+ or CD8+ T cells sorted from blood, obtained in a trial of the OX40 agonist ivuxolimab. This receptor was obtained from an adult with an advanced solid tumor such as melanoma, head and neck, liver or kidney cancer. CDR3 bases: TGCGCCACCACATCCCATGACAGGGTGAACACCGGGGAGCTGTTTTTT. This sequence encodes CATTSHDRVNTGELFF.